This T cell receptor beta chain was captured by sequencing in a study of T-cell memory formation after mild COVID-19. Study-wide points: Some clones that responded were present in memory (sampled pre-infection), which suggests cross-reactive memory joined.

Points on this clonotype: Antigen specificity is unknown.

One entry per CDR3 protein, called by TCRdb with MiXCR from the 5' RACE reads. The sample yields about 390,000 distinct CDR3 sequences, around a fifth seen once. The CDR3 is 16 amino acids. In germline, CDR1 is MGHDK, CDR2 SYGVNS. Trimming took 4 bases from V and 4 from J, leaving 18 bases between them. The genes are TRBV25-1 and TRBJ2-3; tentative D call: TRBD1 (6 bases). This TCR derives from an adult woman who had mild COVID-19 (a few samples of this study predate the infection). Cell type and time point are not known. The sequencing sample was made of PBMCs or a T cell subset sorted from them (not recorded which). The CDR3 DNA follows: TGTGCCAGCAGTGGGTTGAGGGGGAAGGCCGCAGATACGCAGTATTTT. This encodes CASSGLRGKAADTQYF.